This T cell receptor beta chain was found in a study of lymphopenia after photon versus proton radiotherapy. Study-level results: Better survival with proton therapy was suggested as possible, not demonstrated.

About this clone itself: The antigen remains undetermined.

The repertoire was sequenced with immunoSEQ multiplex PCR; TCRdb's copy has only in-frame clones and lacks some. The table records tens of thousands of clones, 65% to 90% of them present only once. The germline V gene has CDR1 SGHKS and CDR2 YYEKEE (reference sequence). The CDR3 contains 15 residues. With 0 bases removed from V and 7 bases from J, the gap between germline ends came to 11 bases. This chain connects TRBV5-5 to TRBJ1-6; unclear D gene. This clonotype was sampled from a man between 35 and 55 years old with gastric cancer. The specimen comprised peripheral blood, sampled from a patient treated with photon-based radiotherapy. This CDR3 reads CASSLDRVRNSPLHF. CDR3 DNA sequence: TGTGCCAGCAGCTTGGATCGGGTGAGGAATTCACCCCTCCACTTT.